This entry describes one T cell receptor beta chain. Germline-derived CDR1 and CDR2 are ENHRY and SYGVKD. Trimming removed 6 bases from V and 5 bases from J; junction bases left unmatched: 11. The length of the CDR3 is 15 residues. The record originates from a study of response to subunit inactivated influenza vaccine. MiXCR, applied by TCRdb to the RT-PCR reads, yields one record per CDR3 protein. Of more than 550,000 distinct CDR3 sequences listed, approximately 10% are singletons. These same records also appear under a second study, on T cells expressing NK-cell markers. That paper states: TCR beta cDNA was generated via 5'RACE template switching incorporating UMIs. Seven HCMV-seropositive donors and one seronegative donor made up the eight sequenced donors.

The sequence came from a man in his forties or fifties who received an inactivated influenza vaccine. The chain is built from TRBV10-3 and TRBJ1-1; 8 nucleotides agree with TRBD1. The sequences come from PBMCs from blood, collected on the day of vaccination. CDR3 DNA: TGTGCCATCAGAAGCGACAGGGGCGCGGCAACTGAAGCTTTCTTT. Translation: CAIRSDRGAATEAFF.